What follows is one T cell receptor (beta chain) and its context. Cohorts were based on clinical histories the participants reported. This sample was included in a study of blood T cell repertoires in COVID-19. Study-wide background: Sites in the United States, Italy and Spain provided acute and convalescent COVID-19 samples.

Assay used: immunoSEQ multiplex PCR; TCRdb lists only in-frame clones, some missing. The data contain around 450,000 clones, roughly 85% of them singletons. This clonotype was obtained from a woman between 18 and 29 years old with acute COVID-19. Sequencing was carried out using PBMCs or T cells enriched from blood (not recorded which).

CDR3 bases: TGTGCCAGCAGCTTGGGGGGACAGTATCCCTATGGCTACACCTTC. Translated: CASSLGGQYPYGYTF. This rearrangement joins TRBV5-4 to TRBJ1-2, with 7 bases aligning to TRBD1. Germline V gene data show CDR1 as SGHNT and CDR2 as YYREEE (reference sequence). The V segment lost 0 bases and the J segment 4 bases; nucleotides outside the gene matches: 6. This CDR3 has 15 amino acids.